This TCR beta chain emerged from a study of cytomegalovirus exposure and HLA in healthy donors. Study results and limitations: In a later analysis, specific HLA alleles were associated with 15,000 to 20,000 TCR beta sequences at a 0.05 false discovery rate. Upon later analysis, HLA-associated TCR beta chains proved more clonally expanded than other, equally common chains. Cytomegalovirus association was listed for 170 or so TCR beta chains.

The germline CDR1 and CDR2 sequences are MNHNS and SASEGT. After removal of 9 bases from V and 6 bases from J, the junction contained 7 bases not matched to a gene. The CDR3 sequence is 15 residues long. As regards this clone: Its antigen is unknown.

The study sampled nominally healthy donors, though unrecorded immune exposures were likely. Researchers ran the PCR with 60 Vbeta and 13 Jbeta primers. Method: immunoSEQ multiplex PCR; TCRdb's copy keeps in-frame clones and lacks some. The repertoire holds around 200,000 clones, over 70% seen once, with roughly 3.7% in the top ten. The receptor was derived from a woman in her fifties or sixties in good health and CMV-seropositive. What was sequenced was PBMCs. The rearrangement links TRBV6-1 to TRBJ2-1; TRBD2 aligns across 14 bases. CDR3 region: CASYSGTSGSNEQFF. The CDR3 coding sequence is TGTGCCAGTTATTCCGGGACTAGCGGGAGCAATGAGCAGTTCTTC.